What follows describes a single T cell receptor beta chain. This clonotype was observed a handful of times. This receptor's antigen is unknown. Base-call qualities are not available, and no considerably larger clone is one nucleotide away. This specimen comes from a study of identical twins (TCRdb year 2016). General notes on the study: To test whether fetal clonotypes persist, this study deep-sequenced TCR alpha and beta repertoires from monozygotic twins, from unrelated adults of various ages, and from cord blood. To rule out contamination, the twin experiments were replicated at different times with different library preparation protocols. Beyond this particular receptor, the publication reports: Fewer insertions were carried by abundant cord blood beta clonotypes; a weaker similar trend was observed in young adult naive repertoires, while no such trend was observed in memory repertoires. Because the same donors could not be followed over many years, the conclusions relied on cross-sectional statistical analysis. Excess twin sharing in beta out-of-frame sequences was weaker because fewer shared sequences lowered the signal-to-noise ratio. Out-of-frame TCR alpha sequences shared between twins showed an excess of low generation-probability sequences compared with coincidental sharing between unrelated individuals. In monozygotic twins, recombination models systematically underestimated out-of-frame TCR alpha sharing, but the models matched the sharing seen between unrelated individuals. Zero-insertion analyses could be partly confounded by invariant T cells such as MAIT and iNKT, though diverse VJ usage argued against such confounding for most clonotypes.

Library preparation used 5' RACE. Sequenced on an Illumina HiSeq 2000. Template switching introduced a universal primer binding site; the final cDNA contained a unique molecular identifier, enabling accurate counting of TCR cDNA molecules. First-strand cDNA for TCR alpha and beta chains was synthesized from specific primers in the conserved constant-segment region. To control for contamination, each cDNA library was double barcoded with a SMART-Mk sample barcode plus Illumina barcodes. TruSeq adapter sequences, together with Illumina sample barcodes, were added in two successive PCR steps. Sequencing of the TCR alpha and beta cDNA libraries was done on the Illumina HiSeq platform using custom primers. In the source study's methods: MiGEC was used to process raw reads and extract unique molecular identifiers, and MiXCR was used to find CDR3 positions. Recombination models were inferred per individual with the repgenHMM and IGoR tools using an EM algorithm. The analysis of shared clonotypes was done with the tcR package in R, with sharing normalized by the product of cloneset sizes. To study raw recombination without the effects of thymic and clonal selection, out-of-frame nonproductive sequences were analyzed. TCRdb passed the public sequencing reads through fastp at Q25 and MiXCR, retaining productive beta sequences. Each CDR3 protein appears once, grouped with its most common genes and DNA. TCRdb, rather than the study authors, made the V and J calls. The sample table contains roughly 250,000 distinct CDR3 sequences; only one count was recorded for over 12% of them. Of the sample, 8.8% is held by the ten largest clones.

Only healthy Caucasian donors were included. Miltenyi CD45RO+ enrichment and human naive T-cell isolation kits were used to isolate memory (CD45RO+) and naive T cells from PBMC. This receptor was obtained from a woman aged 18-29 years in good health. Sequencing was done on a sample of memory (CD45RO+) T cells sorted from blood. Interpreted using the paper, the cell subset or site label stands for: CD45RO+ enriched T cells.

The nucleotides are TGTGCCAGCAGTAGCGAGACCGGGGGTACTGAAGCTTTCTTT. It codes for CASSSETGGTEAFF. The chain was built from TRBV2 and TRBJ1-1; D gene: possibly TRBD1, on 5 matching bases. The germline V gene encodes CDR1 SNHLY and CDR2 FYNNEI. CDR3 length: 14 amino acids, cysteine to phenylalanine. Kept here is only the CDR3 DNA, which spans 42 bases and is read in frame from base 1. V gives up 5 bases and J gives up 5 bases, and the segment between their germline ends measures 15 bases.